The 30 T cell receptor beta chains presented below share a single source sample, sequenced in a study of regulatory T cells in long-lasting Graves disease. According to the study, TCR beta libraries were built with iRepertoire HTBI primers and CDR3-region Arm-PCR. From the multiplex PCR reads, TCRdb called clonotypes with MiXCR, one entry per CDR3 protein. The sample comprises 200,000 to 250,000 distinct CDR3 sequences, approximately 20% of which are singletons, and approximately 20% rests with the top ten. The time point: newly diagnosed GD, antithyroid drugs for less than 3 months. The TCR library used RNA extracted from PBMCs. The source was peripheral blood mononuclear cells (PBMCs), collected at new diagnosis, from a patient treated with antithyroid drugs. The receptor source for this set is a female donor with Graves disease.

Concerning this clonotype: It may be a read error: a sequence one base away is much more abundant. The chain uses TRBV28 and TRBJ1-4, with D possibly being TRBD1 (5 bases). Looked up from germline, CDR1 is MDHEN and CDR2 is SYDVKM. CDR3 length: 15 amino acids. The CDR3 loop is CAGSPGGGLLEKLFF. DNA for the CDR3: TGTGCCGGCAGCCCCGGGGGAGGGCTGTTGGAAAAACTGTTTTTT.

In this sample, this clonotype turned up many times. This chain joins TRBV28 and TRBJ1-5; 9 bases map to TRBD1. Germline V gene sequence: CDR1 MDHEN, CDR2 SYDVKM. This CDR3 spans 15 amino acids. V trimming: 5 bases; J trimming: 3 bases; junction bases outside the gene matches: 5. The CDR3 DNA reads TGTGCCAGCAGTATACAGGGGGCTTTCAATCAGCCCCAGCATTTT. It translates to CASSIQGAFNQPQHF.

The V call is TRBV5-6, the J call TRBJ2-4; D may match TRBD1 or TRBD2 (5 bases each). V was trimmed by 4 bases and J by 0 bases, leaving 17 bases between them. This CDR3 has 17 amino acids. Germline V lookup: CDR1 SGHDT, CDR2 YYEEEE. CDR3 loop: CASSKPGPRLAKNIQYF. The CDR3, as DNA: TGTGCCAGCAGCAAACCGGGACCCCGTTTAGCCAAAAACATTCAGTACTTC.

This clonotype was seen repeatedly, ten times or more. The V gene is TRBV28, the J gene TRBJ1-2, with TRBD1 identical over 8 bases. The V segment lost 7 bases and the J segment 5 bases; nucleotides outside the gene matches: 12. The germline V gene encodes CDR1 MDHEN and CDR2 SYDVKM. This CDR3 spans 15 amino acids. The CDR3 reads CASTTRGRDGYGYTF. In nucleotides, the CDR3 is TGTGCCAGCACAACCAGGGGGCGGGACGGTTATGGCTACACCTTC.

The chain links TRBV6-1 to TRBJ2-2; no reliable D call. CDR1 is MNHNS and CDR2 is SASEGT in the germline V gene. Trimming took off 6 bases at V and 5 bases at J, with 13 bases between the two ends. This CDR3 is built from 14 residues. CDR3 residues: CASSSPAGTGELFF. Here the CDR3 DNA reads TGTGCCAGCAGCTCCCCGGCTGGTACCGGGGAGCTGTTTTTT.

This clonotype occurred once. One base separates it from a far larger clone, so it is likely a read error. The CDR3 ends on some other residue instead of the conserved phenylalanine or tryptophan, so this is likely a read error. The gene calls are TRBV12-3 or TRBV12-4 and TRBJ1-6; 7 bases match TRBD1. The CDR3 runs to 18 residues. V was clipped by 6 bases and J by 0 bases; unmatched bases: 11. This chain's CDR3 is CASSHRDSGSSYNSPLHL. For the CDR3, the DNA is TGTGCCAGCAGCCACCGGGACAGTGGAAGCTCCTATAATTCACCCCTCCACTTA.

This clonotype was detected ten times or more. J is TRBJ2-1 and V is TRBV6-1; the match to TRBD2 covers 9 bases. Unmatched junction bases numbered 10, after V lost 7 bases and J lost 6 bases. Per the germline V gene, CDR1 is MNHNS and CDR2 is SASEGT. The length of the CDR3 is 15 residues. The DNA of the CDR3 is TGTGCCAGCAATATAGCGGGAGTTACCGGCAATGAGCAGTTCTTC. Its protein is CASNIAGVTGNEQFF.

This chain links TRBV20-1 with TRBJ2-3, with 8 positions matching TRBD2. Unmatched junction bases numbered 8, after V lost 7 bases and J lost 5 bases. This CDR3 spans 13 amino acids. Per germline, CDR1 DFQATT and CDR2 SNEGSKA (reference sequence). As DNA, the CDR3 is TGCAGTGGCCTAGCGGGCTGGCAAGATACGCAGTATTTT. The encoded protein is CSGLAGWQDTQYF.

This clonotype has a count of ten or more. This rearrangement joins TRBV20-1 to TRBJ1-1, with 7 bases identical to TRBD1. CDR1 and CDR2 (germline): DFQATT, SNEGSKA (reference sequence). The CDR3 consists of 15 residues. Trimming removed 1 base from V and 3 bases from J; junction bases left unmatched: 8. This CDR3 is CSARVGGGWDTEAFF. The CDR3 DNA reads as TGCAGTGCTAGAGTCGGAGGGGGCTGGGACACTGAAGCTTTCTTT.

There are a few counts of this clonotype. The chain joins TRBV4-2 to TRBJ2-5; 12 bases line up with TRBD2. This CDR3 contains 15 residues. The J segment lost 4 bases and the V segment lost 6 bases, leaving 6 bases of the junction unmatched. Germline V gene lookup returns CDR1 LGHNA and CDR2 YNFKEQ. The CDR3 DNA follows: TGTGCCAGCAGGCTGACTAGCGGGAGTTCAGAGACCCAGTACTTC. This sequence encodes CASRLTSGSSETQYF.

The chain couples TRBV6-2 or TRBV6-3 to TRBJ2-1, with D perhaps matching TRBD2 (5 bases). V was shortened by 8 bases and J by 0 bases, with 20 bases between the two germline ends. This CDR3 has 17 residues. Germline V CDR1 and CDR2: MNHEY, SVGEGT. This CDR3 reads CASPNYPSSRSYNEQFF. The CDR3 coding sequence is TGTGCCAGCCCTAATTACCCTAGCTCACGCTCCTACAATGAGCAGTTCTTC.

This clonotype has a handful of counts. It may be a read error: a sequence one base away is much more abundant. The gene calls are TRBV6-1 and TRBJ2-1; TRBD1 might be the D (6 bases). Germline loops: CDR1 MNHNS, CDR2 SASEGT. This CDR3 has 16 residues. The chain's CDR3 is CASSAGTPVGVYEQLF. The CDR3 coding sequence is TGTGCCAGCAGTGCCGGGACACCGGTGGGGGTCTATGAGCAGCTCTTC.

This clonotype was seen many times. This sequence joins TRBV5-6 and TRBJ1-2, with D perhaps matching TRBD1 (5 bases). Germline-derived CDR1 and CDR2 are SGHDT and YYEEEE. Between the trimmed V and J ends, which lost 0 bases and 3 bases, there was a span of 9 bases. CDR3 length: 14 residues. CDR3 protein: CASSLGDPHYGYTF. The CDR3 region has the DNA TGTGCCAGCAGCTTGGGGGACCCCCACTATGGCTACACCTTC.

This clonotype was counted at least ten times. The chain couples TRBV12-3 or TRBV12-4 to TRBJ2-7; no firm D call. The CDR3 length is 14 residues. V was clipped by 4 bases and J by 4 bases, with 14 bases between them. As DNA, the CDR3 is TGTGCCAGCAGTTACTCGTCAAAGCTGTACGAGCAGTACTTC. Protein sequence: CASSYSSKLYEQYF.

The V and J genes are TRBV7-9 and TRBJ1-1, with TRBD1 identical over 8 bases. Germline lookup yields CDR1 SEHNR and CDR2 FQNEAQ (reference sequence). This CDR3 is 15 amino acids long. V trimming: 5 bases; J trimming: 2 bases; junction bases outside the gene matches: 7. The CDR3 DNA reads TGTGCCAGCAGCCCACTTCAGGGGGCCAACACTGAAGCTTTCTTT. It specifies CASSPLQGANTEAFF.

This clonotype has at least ten counts. This rearrangement joins TRBV7-3 to TRBJ1-6; 8 bases are a match to TRBD1. Germline V gene data show CDR1 as SGHTA and CDR2 as FQGTGA. V lost 3 bases, J lost 9 bases, and 4 bases stayed unmatched. CDR3 length: 14 residues. Written as DNA, the CDR3 is TGTGCCAGCAGCTTCCAGGGGGCTGGTTCACCCCTCCACTTT. This sequence encodes CASSFQGAGSPLHF.

At least ten counts were recorded for this clonotype. This chain links TRBV2 with TRBJ2-5; D perhaps matches TRBD1 (6 bases). Germline CDR1 reads SNHLY; CDR2 reads FYNNEI. The V and J ends lost 6 bases and 4 bases respectively, with 15 bases between them. The CDR3 totals 14 residues. In DNA form, the CDR3 reads TGTGCCAGCAGCTTGGACAGAAGAAGAGAGACCCAGTACTTC. This codes for CASSLDRRRETQYF.

The sample holds many counts of this clonotype. The chain is built from TRBV6-1 and TRBJ2-5, with 8 bases identical to TRBD2. CDR1 MNHNS and CDR2 SASEGT come from the germline V gene. Trimming cost V 8 bases and J 4 bases; bases outside gene matches: 6. The CDR3 has 13 residues. CDR3 bases: TGTGCCAGCGGGGGCGGGGGGCGAGAGACCCAGTACTTC. Protein product: CASGGGGRETQYF.

This clonotype was observed at least ten times. The chain combines TRBV5-1 with TRBJ2-3; TRBD2 matches at 9 bases. There are 15 residues in the CDR3. With 1 base clipped from V and 6 bases from J, the junction kept 6 bases outside the gene matches. Germline V gives CDR1 SGHRS, CDR2 YFSETQ. As DNA, the CDR3 is TGCGCCAGCAGCTTGCCTAGCGGGATAGGCGATACGCAGTATTTT. Translation gives CASSLPSGIGDTQYF.

This clonotype was detected ten times or more. J is TRBJ2-6 and V is TRBV7-3; tentatively, D is TRBD1 or TRBD2 (5 bases each). Trimming took 5 bases from V and 0 from J, leaving 11 bases between them. From germline, CDR1 is SGHTA and CDR2 FQGTGA. The CDR3 runs 16 residues. CDR3 nucleotides: TGTGCCAGCAGCCCGGGGCGGAGCTCTGGGGCCAACGTCCTGACTTTC. Amino acid sequence: CASSPGRSSGANVLTF. The whole variable domain, remainder taken from reference TRBV7-3 and TRBJ2-6, is GAGVSQTPSNKVTEKGKYVELRCDPISGHTALYWYRQSLGQGPEFLIYFQGTGAADDSGLPNDRFFAVRPEGSVSTLKIQRTERGDSAVYLCASSPGRSSGANVLTFGAGSRLTVL.

This clonotype has at least ten counts. The gene calls are TRBV19 and TRBJ2-7; the D call may be TRBD1 or TRBD2 (6 bases each). This CDR3 comprises 16 residues. Germline CDR1 reads LNHDA; CDR2 reads SQIVND (reference sequence). V was cut by 3 bases and J by 2 bases, with 17 bases left in between. CDR3 bases: TGTGCCAGTAGTATTTGGGGGGCTAGCGAGACCTACGAGCAGTACTTC. It translates to CASSIWGASETYEQYF. The whole variable domain, filled in from reference TRBV19 and TRBJ2-7, reads DGGITQSPKYLFRKEGQNVTLSCEQNLNHDAMYWYRQDPGQGLRLIYYSQIVNDFQKGDIAEGYSVSREKKESFPLTVTSAQKNPTAFYLCASSIWGASETYEQYFGPGTRLTVT.

The V gene is TRBV12-3 or TRBV12-4, the J gene TRBJ2-1; D remains ambiguous. This CDR3 contains 13 residues. The V gene lost 3 bases and the J gene lost 10 bases, with 13 bases spanning the gap. The CDR3, as DNA: TGTGCCAGCAGTTTGTCCCCCATTTCCGAGCAGTTCTTC. Protein product: CASSLSPISEQFF.

Many counts were recorded for this clonotype. The chain recombines TRBV7-8 with TRBJ2-4; D call uncertain. The CDR3 is 15 amino acids. In germline, CDR1 is SGHVS, CDR2 FQNEAQ. Trimming removed 1 base from V and 3 bases from J, with 10 bases in between. The CDR3 sequence is CASSLEVGFKNIQYF. CDR3 nucleotide sequence: TGTGCCAGCAGCTTAGAGGTCGGTTTCAAAAACATTCAGTACTTC. Supplemented by reference TRBV7-8 and TRBJ2-4, the full variable domain reads GAGVSQSPRYKVAKRGQDVALRCDPISGHVSLFWYQQALGQGPEFLTYFQNEAQLDKSGLPSDRFFAERPEGSVSTLKIQRTQQEDSAVYLCASSLEVGFKNIQYFGAGTRLSVL.

This clonotype was recorded many times. V and J are TRBV7-2 and TRBJ2-1; D is uncertain. Germline V CDR1 and CDR2: SGHTA, FQGNSA. This CDR3 spans 13 amino acids. The germline V and J ends were trimmed by 2 bases and 10 bases, with 12 bases remaining between them. CDR3 in amino acids: CASSLPQVWEQFF. In DNA, the CDR3 is TGTGCCAGCAGCTTACCCCAGGTGTGGGAGCAGTTCTTC. Full variable domain (missing parts from reference TRBV7-2 and TRBJ2-1): GAGVSQSPSNKVTEKGKDVELRCDPISGHTALYWYRQSLGQGLEFLIYFQGNSAPDKSGLPSDRFSAERTGGSVSTLTIQRTQQEDSAVYLCASSLPQVWEQFFGPGTRLTVL.

This clonotype appeared many times. The chain carries TRBV6-5 and TRBJ2-1; tentatively, D is TRBD1 or TRBD2 (5 bases each). The V and J ends lost 2 bases and 6 bases respectively, with 11 bases between them. The germline V gene has CDR1 MNHEY and CDR2 SVGAGI. The CDR3 runs 14 residues. The CDR3 sequence: CASSYGGEGNEQFF. In nucleotides, the CDR3 is TGTGCCAGCAGTTACGGGGGAGAGGGCAATGAGCAGTTCTTC.

The sample holds a few counts of this clonotype. The chain joins TRBV5-4 to TRBJ2-3, with a tentative D call TRBD2 (6 bases). The CDR3 extends over 15 amino acids. The germline V and J ends were trimmed by 2 bases and 3 bases, with 13 bases remaining between them. In germline, CDR1 is SGHNT, CDR2 YYREEE (reference sequence). CDR3 nucleotide sequence: TGTGCCAGCAGCTTTTCGCCAAGCGGGACAGATACGCAGTATTTT. Protein product: CASSFSPSGTDTQYF.

This clonotype was detected many times. The chain carries TRBV9 and TRBJ1-6, with 7 bases matching TRBD1. With V trimmed by 0 bases and J by 10 bases, 10 bases remained unmatched. The CDR3 has 16 residues. Germline V lookup: CDR1 SGDLS, CDR2 YYNGEE. The CDR3 nucleotides read TGTGCCAGCAGCGTAGACAGGGGAGGCAGGAGGTCACCCCTCCACTTT. It translates to CASSVDRGGRRSPLHF.

This clonotype was found many times. V gene TRBV6-5 combines with J gene TRBJ1-6; 8 bases fit TRBD1. The J segment lost 10 bases and the V segment lost 2 bases, leaving 4 bases of the junction unmatched. The CDR3 sequence is 14 residues long. The germline CDR1 and CDR2 sequences are MNHEY and SVGAGI. Written as DNA, the CDR3 is TGTGCCAGCAGTTACAGGACAGGGAGCTCACCCCTCCACTTT. This gives the protein CASSYRTGSSPLHF.

In the case of this clonotype: This may arise from a read error, as a much more abundant clone is one base away. This chain links TRBV5-1 with TRBJ2-1, with 7 bases fitting TRBD2. The germline CDR1 and CDR2 sequences are SGHRS and YFSETQ. The CDR3 is 14 amino acids. The CDR3 spells CARTTGGSYSEQFF. As DNA, the CDR3 is TGCGCCAGAACGACGGGAGGTTCCTACAGTGAGCAGTTCTTC.

This clonotype was detected ten times or more. This chain joins TRBV19 and TRBJ2-7; maybe TRBD2 (6 bases). CDR1 and CDR2 from the germline V gene are LNHDA and SQIVND (reference sequence). With 5 bases removed from V and 0 bases from J, the gap between germline ends came to 14 bases. The CDR3 has 15 residues. This CDR3 reads CASSGIRGSSYEQYF. For the CDR3, the DNA is TGTGCCAGTAGTGGTATCCGGGGGAGCTCCTACGAGCAGTACTTC.